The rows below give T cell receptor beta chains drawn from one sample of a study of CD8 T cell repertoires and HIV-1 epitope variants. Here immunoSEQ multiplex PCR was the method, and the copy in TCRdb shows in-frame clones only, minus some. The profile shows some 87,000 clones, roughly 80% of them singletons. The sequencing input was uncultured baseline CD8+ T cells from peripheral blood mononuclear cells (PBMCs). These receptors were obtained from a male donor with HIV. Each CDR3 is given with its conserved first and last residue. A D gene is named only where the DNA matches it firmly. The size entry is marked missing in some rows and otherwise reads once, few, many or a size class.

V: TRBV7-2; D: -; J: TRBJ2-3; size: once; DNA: TGTGCCAGCAGCTTAGTAGGCAGAACAGATACGCAGTATTTT; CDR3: CASSLVGRTDTQYF
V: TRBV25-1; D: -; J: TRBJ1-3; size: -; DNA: TGTGCCAGCAGTGAATCCCAGGGTAGGAACACCATATATTTT; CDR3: CASSESQGRNTIYF
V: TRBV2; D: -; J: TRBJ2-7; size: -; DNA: TGTGCCAGCAGTGAACCTTACGAGCAGTACTTC; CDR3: CASSEPYEQYF
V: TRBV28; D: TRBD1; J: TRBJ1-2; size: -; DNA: TGTGCCAGCACCGGACAGGGCAGTGTGGACTATGGCTACACCTTC; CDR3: CASTGQGSVDYGYTF
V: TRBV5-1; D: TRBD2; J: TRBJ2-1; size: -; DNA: TGCGCCAGCGGGCCAGCGGGGGGGCATGAGCAGTTCTTC; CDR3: CASGPAGGHEQFF
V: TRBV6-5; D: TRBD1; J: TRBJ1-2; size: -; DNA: TGTGCCAGCACCGAACAGGGGTCCTCCTATGGCTACACCTTC; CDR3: CASTEQGSSYGYTF
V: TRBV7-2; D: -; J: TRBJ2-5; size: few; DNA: TGTGCCAGCAGCCCAGAGGCGGAGACCCAGTACTTC; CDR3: CASSPEAETQYF
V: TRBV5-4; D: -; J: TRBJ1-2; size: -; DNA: TGTGCCAGCAGCCCGACTACAGGGCTCGGCTATGGCTACACCTTC; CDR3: CASSPTTGLGYGYTF
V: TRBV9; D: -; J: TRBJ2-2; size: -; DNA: TGTGCCAGCAGCCCCGACACCCACACCGGGGAGCTGTTTTTT; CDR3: CASSPDTHTGELFF
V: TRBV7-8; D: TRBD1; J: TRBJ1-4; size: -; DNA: TGTGCCAGCAGCTGGAGACAGGGCTCGGCTAATGAAAAACTGTTTTTT; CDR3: CASSWRQGSANEKLFF
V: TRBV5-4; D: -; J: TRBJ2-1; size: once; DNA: TGTGCCAGCAGCTTGGGAGGGGGCTCCTACAATGAGCAGTTCTTC; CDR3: CASSLGGGSYNEQFF
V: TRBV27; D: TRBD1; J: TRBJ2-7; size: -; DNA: TGTGCCAGCAGTTTCGACAGGGATCATTACGAGCAGTACTTC; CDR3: CASSFDRDHYEQYF
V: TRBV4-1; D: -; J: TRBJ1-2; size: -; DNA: TGCGCCAGCAGCCAAGATATAGGAGGTGCTAACTATGGCTACACCTTC; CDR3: CASSQDIGGANYGYTF
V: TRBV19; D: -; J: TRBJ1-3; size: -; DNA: TGTGCCAGTACGGAGGGGATAAACACCATATATTTT; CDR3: CASTEGINTIYF
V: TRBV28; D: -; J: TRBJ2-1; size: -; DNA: TGTGCCAGCAGGCGGAGGGGCCACAAGGACTCCTACAATGAGCAGTTCTTC; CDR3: CASRRRGHKDSYNEQFF
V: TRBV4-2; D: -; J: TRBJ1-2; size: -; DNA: TGTGCCAGCAGCCATTCGCGGACAGACGAGGGCTACACCTTC; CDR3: CASSHSRTDEGYTF
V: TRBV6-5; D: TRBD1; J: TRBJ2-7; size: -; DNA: TGTGCCAGCAGGCACGACAGGGGATCCTACGAGCAGTACTTC; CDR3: CASRHDRGSYEQYF
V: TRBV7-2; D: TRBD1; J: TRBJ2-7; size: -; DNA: TGTGCCAGCAGCTTAGCCGGACAGGGGTCAGGGCTCTACGAGCAGTACTTC; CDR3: CASSLAGQGSGLYEQYF
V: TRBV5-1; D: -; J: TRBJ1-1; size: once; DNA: TGCGCCAGCAGCTTGAGGACGGGGGGAAACACTGAAGCTTTCTTT; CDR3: CASSLRTGGNTEAFF
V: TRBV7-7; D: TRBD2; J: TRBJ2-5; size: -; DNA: TGTGCTAGCACCCTAGCGGGAGGGCCCGGGGAGACCCAGTACTTC; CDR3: CASTLAGGPGETQYF
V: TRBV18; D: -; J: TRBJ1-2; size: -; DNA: TGTGCCAGCTCACCCTCTGCAGTGCCTGGCTATGGCTACACCTTC; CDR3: CASSPSAVPGYGYTF
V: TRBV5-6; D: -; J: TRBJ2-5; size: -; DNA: TGTGCCAGCAGCTTGGCGGATACCCAAGAGACCCAGTACTTC; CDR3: CASSLADTQETQYF
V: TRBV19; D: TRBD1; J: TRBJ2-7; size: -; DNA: TGTGCCAGTAGTTCCCGGGACAGGCAGTACGAGCAGTACTTC; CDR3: CASSSRDRQYEQYF
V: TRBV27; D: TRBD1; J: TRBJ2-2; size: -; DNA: TGTGCCAGCAGTTTAGCAGGGGGCACCGGGGAGCTGTTTTTT; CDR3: CASSLAGGTGELFF
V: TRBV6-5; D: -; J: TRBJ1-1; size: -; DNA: TGTGCCAGCAGTTACGGTGGGACTGAAGCTTTCTTT; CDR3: CASSYGGTEAFF
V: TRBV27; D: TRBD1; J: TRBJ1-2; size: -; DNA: TGTGCCAGCAGTTCACCGGGACAGGGGGGTAACTATGGCTACACCTTC; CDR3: CASSSPGQGGNYGYTF
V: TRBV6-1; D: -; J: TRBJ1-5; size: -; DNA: TGTGCCAGCAGTGAAACGGGGATAATAGTACAGCCCCAGCATTTT; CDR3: CASSETGIIVQPQHF
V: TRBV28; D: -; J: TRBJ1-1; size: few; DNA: TGTGCCAGCACCCTTGGGACTGAAGCTTTCTTT; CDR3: CASTLGTEAFF
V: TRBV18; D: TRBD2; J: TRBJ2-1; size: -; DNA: TGTGCCAGCTCGCTCGCGGGGGGCGATGAGCAGTTCTTC; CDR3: CASSLAGGDEQFF
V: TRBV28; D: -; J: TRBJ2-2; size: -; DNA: TGTGCCAGCAAAGGGTTTTTTTCAGGGGTTAACACCGGGGAGCTGTTTTTT; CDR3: CASKGFFSGVNTGELFF
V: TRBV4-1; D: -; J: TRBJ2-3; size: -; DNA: TGCGCCAGCAGCCAAGAGGTGAATACGCAGTATTTT; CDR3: CASSQEVNTQYF
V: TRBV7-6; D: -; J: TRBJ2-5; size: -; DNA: TGTGCCAGCAGCCCCGGGACATTCCAAGAGACCCAGTACTTC; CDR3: CASSPGTFQETQYF
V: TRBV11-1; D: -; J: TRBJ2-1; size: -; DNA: TGTGCCAGCAGCTTAGGGCCTTACAATGAGCAGTTCTTC; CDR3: CASSLGPYNEQFF
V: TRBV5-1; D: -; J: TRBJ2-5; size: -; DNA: TGCGCCAGCAGTGCCGAGATGGAGACCCAGTACTTC; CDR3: CASSAEMETQYF
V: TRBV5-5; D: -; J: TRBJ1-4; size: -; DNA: TGTGCCAGCAGCCGGGCGGGCGGTGAAAAACTGTTTTTT; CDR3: CASSRAGGEKLFF
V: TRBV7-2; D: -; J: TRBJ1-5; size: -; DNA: TGTGCCAGCAGCTTAGGTTGGCGTAGCAATCAGCCCCAGCATTTT; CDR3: CASSLGWRSNQPQHF
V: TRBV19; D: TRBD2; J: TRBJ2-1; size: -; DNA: TGTGCCAGTAGTATTCAGCGGGGGGGTTTCCATGAGCAGTTCTTC; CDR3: CASSIQRGGFHEQFF
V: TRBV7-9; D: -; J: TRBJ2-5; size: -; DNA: TGTGCCAGCAGCTTAGCGGTACGGGGGGAGACCCAGTACTTC; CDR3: CASSLAVRGETQYF
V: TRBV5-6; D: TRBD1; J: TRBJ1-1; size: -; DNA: TGTGCCAGCAGCGCCTGGGACAGGGGGCGGGCTGAAGCTTTCTTT; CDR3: CASSAWDRGRAEAFF
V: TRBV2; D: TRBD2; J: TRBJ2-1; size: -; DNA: TGTGCCAGCAGTGAAGGCTGGACTAGCGATGAGCAGTTCTTC; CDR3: CASSEGWTSDEQFF
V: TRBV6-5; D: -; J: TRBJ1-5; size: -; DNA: TGTGCCAGCAGTTACTCAGCTCCGGGACCCAATCAGCCCCAGCATTTT; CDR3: CASSYSAPGPNQPQHF
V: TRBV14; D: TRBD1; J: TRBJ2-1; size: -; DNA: TGTGCCAGCAGCCAAATTAGGACAGGAGAATACAATGAGCAGTTCTTC; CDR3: CASSQIRTGEYNEQFF
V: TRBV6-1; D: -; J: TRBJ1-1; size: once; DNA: TGTGCCAGCAATAGACGGAGGGACACTGAAGCTTTCTTT; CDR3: CASNRRRDTEAFF
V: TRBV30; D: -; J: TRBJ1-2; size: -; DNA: TGTGCCTGGAGTTTGGGGACCTATGGCTACACCTTC; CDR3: CAWSLGTYGYTF
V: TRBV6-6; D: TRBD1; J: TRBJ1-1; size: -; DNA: TGTGCCAGCAGCCTCACAGGGGACACTGAAGCTTTCTTT; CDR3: CASSLTGDTEAFF
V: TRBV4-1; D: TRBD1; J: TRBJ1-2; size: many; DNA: TGCGCCAGCAGCCAAGAGGGTAGGCAGGACAGGGGGAACTATGGCTACACCTTC; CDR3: CASSQEGRQDRGNYGYTF